This T cell receptor (beta chain) was sequenced for a study of T cell changes during pregnancy in multiple sclerosis. Germline V CDR1 and CDR2: SGHTA, FQGNSA. This CDR3 has 14 residues. The V gene lost 1 base and the J gene lost 5 bases, with 11 bases spanning the gap. The protocol was immunoSEQ multiplex PCR, while the TCRdb copy is restricted to in-frame clones and leaves out a portion. The top ten hold approximately 1.7% of the sample, which has some 60,000 clones, about 91% seen once. Sequenced here: peripheral blood, sampled after pregnancy. The chain has TRBV7-2 and TRBJ1-1; D unresolved. The sequence derives from a female donor with multiple sclerosis, enrolled in a pregnancy study. CDR3 protein: CASSLGPPWTEAFF. DNA for the CDR3: TGTGCCAGCAGCTTAGGGCCCCCATGGACTGAAGCTTTCTTT.